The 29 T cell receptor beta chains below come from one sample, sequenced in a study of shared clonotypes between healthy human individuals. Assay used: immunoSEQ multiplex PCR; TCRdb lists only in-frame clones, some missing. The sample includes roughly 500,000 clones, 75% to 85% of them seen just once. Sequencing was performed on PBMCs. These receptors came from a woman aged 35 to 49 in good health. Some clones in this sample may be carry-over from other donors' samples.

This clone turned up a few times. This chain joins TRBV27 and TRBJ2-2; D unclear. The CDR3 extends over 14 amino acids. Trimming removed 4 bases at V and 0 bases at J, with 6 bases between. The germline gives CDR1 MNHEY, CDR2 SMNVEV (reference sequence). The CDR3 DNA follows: TGTGCCAGCAGTTCGGGCCCGAACACCGGGGAGCTGTTTTTT. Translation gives CASSSGPNTGELFF.

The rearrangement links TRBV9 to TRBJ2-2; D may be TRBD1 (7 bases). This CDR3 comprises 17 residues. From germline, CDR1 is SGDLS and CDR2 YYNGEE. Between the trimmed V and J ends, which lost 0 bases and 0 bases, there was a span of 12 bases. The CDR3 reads CASSVVPRGANTGELFF. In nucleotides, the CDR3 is TGTGCCAGCAGCGTAGTTCCCAGGGGGGCGAACACCGGGGAGCTGTTTTTT.

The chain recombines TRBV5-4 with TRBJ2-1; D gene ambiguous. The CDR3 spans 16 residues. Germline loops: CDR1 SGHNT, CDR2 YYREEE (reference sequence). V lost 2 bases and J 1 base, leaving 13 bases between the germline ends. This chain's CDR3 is CASSFNRGASYNEQFF. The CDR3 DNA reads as TGTGCCAGCAGCTTTAATCGCGGCGCGTCCTACAATGAGCAGTTCTTC.

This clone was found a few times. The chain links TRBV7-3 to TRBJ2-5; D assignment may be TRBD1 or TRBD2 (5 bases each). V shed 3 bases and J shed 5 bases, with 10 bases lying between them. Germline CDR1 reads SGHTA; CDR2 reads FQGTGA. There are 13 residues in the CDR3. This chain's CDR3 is CASSLGRGETQYF. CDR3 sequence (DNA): TGTGCCAGCAGCTTGGGACGAGGGGAGACCCAGTACTTC.

The chain's CDR3 is CASSPSSGDNEQFF. CDR3 sequence (DNA): TGTGCCAGCAGCCCCTCTAGCGGGGACAATGAGCAGTTCTTC. The J gene is TRBJ2-1, the V gene TRBV7-3, with 9 bases that match TRBD2. The CDR3 is 14 amino acids. V was pared by 5 bases and J by 5 bases, with 4 bases of the junction left unmatched. The germline V gene encodes CDR1 SGHTA and CDR2 FQGTGA.

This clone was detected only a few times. The CDR3 DNA follows: TGCGCCAGCAGCTTGGAGCCGGGTTCCACCAACGAGCAGTACTTC. It encodes CASSLEPGSTNEQYF. The V and J genes are TRBV5-1 and TRBJ2-7; D unclear. Germline V gene data show CDR1 as SGHRS and CDR2 as YFSETQ. This CDR3 comprises 15 residues. V lost 0 bases and J lost 5, with 15 bases in between.

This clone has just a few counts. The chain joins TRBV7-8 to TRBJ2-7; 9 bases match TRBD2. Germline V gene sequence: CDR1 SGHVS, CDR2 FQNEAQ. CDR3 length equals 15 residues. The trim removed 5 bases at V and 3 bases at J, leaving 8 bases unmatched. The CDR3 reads CASSPSGTAYYEQYF. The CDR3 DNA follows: TGTGCCAGCAGCCCTAGCGGGACAGCGTACTACGAGCAGTACTTC.

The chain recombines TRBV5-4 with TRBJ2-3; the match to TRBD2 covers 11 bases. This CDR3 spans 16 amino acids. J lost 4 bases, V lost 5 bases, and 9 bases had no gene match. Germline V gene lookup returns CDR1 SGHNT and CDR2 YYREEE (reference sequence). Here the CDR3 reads CASRALAGELSDTQYF. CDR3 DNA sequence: TGTGCCAGCAGGGCACTAGCGGGAGAACTATCAGATACGCAGTATTTT.

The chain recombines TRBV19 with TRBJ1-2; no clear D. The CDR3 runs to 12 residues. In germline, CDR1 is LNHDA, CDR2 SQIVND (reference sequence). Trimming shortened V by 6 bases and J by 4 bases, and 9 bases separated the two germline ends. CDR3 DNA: TGTGCCAGTAGGGTCAGCTTCTATGGCTACACCTTC. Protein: CASRVSFYGYTF.

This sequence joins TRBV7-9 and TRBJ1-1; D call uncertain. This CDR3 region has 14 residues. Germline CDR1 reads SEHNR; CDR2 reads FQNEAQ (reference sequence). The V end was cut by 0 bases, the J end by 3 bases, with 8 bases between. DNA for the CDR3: TGTGCCAGCAGCTTAGCGGGTGTCCACACTGAAGCTTTCTTT. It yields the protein CASSLAGVHTEAFF.

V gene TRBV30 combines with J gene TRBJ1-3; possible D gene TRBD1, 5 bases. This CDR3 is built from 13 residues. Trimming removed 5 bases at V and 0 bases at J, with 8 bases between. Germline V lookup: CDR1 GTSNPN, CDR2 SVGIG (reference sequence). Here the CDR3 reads CAWDRSSGNTIYF. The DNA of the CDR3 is TGTGCCTGGGACAGATCCTCTGGAAACACCATATATTTT.

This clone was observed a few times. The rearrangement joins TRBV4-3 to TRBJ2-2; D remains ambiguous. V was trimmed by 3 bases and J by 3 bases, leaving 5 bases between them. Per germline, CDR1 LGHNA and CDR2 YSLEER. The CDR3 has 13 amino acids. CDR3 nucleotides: TGCGCCAGCAGCCAGGTGCACACCGGGGAGCTGTTTTTT. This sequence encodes CASSQVHTGELFF.

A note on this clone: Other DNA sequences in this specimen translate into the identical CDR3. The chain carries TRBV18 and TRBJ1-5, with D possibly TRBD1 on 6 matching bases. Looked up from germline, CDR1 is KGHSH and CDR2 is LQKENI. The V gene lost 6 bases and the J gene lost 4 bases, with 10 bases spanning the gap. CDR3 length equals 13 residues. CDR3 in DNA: TGTGCCAGCTCTCGAACAGGGAATCAGCCCCAGCATTTT. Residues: CASSRTGNQPQHF. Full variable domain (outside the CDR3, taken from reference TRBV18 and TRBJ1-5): NAGVMQNPRHLVRRRGQEARLRCSPMKGHSHVYWYRQLPEEGLKFMVYLQKENIIDESGMPKERFSAEFPKEGPSILRIQQVVRGDSAAYFCASSRTGNQPQHFGDGTRLSIL.

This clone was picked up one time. The CDR3: CASSTGLASAYEQYF. The CDR3, as DNA: TGTGCCAGCAGCACGGGACTAGCGTCAGCCTACGAGCAGTACTTC. The rearrangement links TRBV7-2 to TRBJ2-7; 10 bases fit TRBD2. Germline CDR1 and CDR2: SGHTA and FQGNSA. The CDR3 length is 15 residues. V dropped 5 bases and J dropped 2; count of bases not matched to a gene: 6.

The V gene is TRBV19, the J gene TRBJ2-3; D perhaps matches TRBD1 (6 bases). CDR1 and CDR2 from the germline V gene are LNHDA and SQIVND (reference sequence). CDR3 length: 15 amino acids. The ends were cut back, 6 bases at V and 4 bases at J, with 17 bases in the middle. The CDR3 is CASRTGTAGADTQYF. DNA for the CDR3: TGTGCCAGTAGGACCGGGACGGCAGGGGCAGATACGCAGTATTTT.

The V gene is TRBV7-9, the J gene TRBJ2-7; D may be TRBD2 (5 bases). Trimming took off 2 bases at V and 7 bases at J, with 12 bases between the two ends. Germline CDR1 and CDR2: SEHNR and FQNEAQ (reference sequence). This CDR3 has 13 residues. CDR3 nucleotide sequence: TGTGCCAGCAGCTTAACCGGAACGGGAGAGCAGTACTTC. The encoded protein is CASSLTGTGEQYF.

This chain's CDR3 is CASSQPGQGNSGANVLTF. The CDR3 nucleotides are TGCGCCAGCAGCCAACCGGGACAGGGGAACTCTGGGGCCAACGTCCTGACTTTC. The chain uses TRBV4-1 and TRBJ2-6; the match to TRBD1 covers 10 bases. The CDR3 extends over 18 amino acids. V was clipped by 2 bases and J by 0 bases; unmatched bases: 4. From germline, CDR1 is MGHRA and CDR2 YSYEKL.

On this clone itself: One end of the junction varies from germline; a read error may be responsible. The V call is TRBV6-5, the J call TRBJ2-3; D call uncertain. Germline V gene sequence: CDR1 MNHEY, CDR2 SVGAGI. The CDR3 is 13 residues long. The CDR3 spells CTSTSEGTDTQYF. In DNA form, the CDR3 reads TGTACCAGCACTTCGGAAGGCACAGATACGCAGTATTTT.

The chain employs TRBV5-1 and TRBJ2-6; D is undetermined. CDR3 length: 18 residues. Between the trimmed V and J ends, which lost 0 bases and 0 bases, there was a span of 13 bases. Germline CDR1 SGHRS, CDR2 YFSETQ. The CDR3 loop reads CASSLVVPRPSGANVLTF. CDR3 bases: TGCGCCAGCAGCTTGGTGGTTCCCAGGCCCTCTGGGGCCAACGTCCTGACTTTC. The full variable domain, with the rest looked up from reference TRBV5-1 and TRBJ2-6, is KAGVTQTPRYLIKTRGQQVTLSCSPISGHRSVSWYQQTPGQGLQFLFEYFSETQRNKGNFPGRFSGRQFSNSRSEMNVSTLELGDSALYLCASSLVVPRPSGANVLTFGAGSRLTVL.

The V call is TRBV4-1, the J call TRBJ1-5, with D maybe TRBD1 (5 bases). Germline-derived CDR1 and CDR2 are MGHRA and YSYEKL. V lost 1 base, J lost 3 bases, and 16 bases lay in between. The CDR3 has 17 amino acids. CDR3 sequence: CASSQGLKGKDNQPQHF. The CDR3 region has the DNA TGCGCCAGCAGCCAAGGGCTTAAGGGGAAGGACAATCAGCCCCAGCATTTT.

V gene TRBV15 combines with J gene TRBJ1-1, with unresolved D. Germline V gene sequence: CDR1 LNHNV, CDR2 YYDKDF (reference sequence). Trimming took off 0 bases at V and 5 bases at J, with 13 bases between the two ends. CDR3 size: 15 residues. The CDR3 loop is CATSREGGEITEAFF. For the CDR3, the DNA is TGTGCCACCAGCAGAGAGGGTGGAGAGATAACTGAAGCTTTCTTT. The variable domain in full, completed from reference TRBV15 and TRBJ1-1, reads DAMVIQNPRYQVTQFGKPVTLSCSQTLNHNVMYWYQQKSSQAPKLLFHYYDKDFNNEADTPDNFQSRRPNTSFCFLDIRSPGLGDTAMYLCATSREGGEITEAFFGQGTRLTVV.

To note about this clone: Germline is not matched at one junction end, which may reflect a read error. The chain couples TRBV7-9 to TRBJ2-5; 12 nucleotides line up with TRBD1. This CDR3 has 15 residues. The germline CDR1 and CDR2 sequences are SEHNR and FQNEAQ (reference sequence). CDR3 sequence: CASSQGQGAQETQYF. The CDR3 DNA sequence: TGCGCCAGCAGCCAGGGACAGGGGGCCCAAGAGACCCAGTACTTC.

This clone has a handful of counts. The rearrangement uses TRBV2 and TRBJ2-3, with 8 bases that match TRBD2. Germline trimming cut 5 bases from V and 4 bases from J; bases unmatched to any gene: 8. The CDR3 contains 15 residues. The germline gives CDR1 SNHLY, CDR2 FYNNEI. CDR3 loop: CASSTSGSPSDTQYF. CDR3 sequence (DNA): TGTGCCAGCAGTACCAGCGGGAGCCCCTCAGATACGCAGTATTTT.

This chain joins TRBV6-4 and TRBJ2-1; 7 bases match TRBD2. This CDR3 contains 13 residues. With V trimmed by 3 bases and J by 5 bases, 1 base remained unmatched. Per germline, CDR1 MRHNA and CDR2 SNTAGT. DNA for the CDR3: TGTGCCAGCAGTGAAGCGGGAAACAATGAGCAGTTCTTC. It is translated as CASSEAGNNEQFF.

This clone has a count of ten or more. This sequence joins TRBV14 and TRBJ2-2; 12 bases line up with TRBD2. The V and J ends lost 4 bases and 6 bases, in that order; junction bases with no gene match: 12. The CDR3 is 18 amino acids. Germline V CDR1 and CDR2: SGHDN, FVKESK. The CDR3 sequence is CASSLPTLAGGDAGELFF. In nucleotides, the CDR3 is TGTGCCAGCAGCCTACCGACCCTAGCGGGAGGGGACGCCGGGGAGCTGTTTTTT. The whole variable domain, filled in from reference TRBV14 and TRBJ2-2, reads EAGVTQFPSHSVIEKGQTVTLRCDPISGHDNLYWYRRVMGKEIKFLLHFVKESKQDESGMPNNRFLAERTGGTYSTLKVQPAELEDSGVYFCASSLPTLAGGDAGELFFGEGSRLTVL.

Written as DNA, the CDR3 is TGTGCCAGTACTACGTACCCGAACACCGGGGAGCTGTTTTTT. This sequence encodes CASTTYPNTGELFF. The chain uses TRBV19 and TRBJ2-2; D is undetermined. This CDR3 contains 14 residues. V lost 7 bases to trimming and J lost 0 bases, with 9 bases between them. Germline CDR1 LNHDA, CDR2 SQIVND (reference sequence).

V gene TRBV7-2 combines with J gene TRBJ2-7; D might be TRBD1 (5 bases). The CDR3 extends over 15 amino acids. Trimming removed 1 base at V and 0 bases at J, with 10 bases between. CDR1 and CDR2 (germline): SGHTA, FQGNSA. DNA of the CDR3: TGTGCCAGCAGCTTAGAGACAGCGAGCTCCTACGAGCAGTACTTC. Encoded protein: CASSLETASSYEQYF.

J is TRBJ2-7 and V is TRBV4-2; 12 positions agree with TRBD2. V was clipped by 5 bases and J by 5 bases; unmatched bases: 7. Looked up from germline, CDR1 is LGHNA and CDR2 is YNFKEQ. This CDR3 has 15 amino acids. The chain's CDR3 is CASSTWTSGTHEQYF. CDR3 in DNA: TGTGCCAGCAGCACATGGACTAGCGGGACGCACGAGCAGTACTTC.

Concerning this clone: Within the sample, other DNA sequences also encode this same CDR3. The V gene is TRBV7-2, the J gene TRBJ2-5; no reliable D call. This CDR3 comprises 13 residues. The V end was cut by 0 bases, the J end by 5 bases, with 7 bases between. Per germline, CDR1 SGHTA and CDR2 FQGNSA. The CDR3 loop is CASSLAPGETQYF. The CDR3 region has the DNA TGTGCCAGCAGCTTAGCCCCCGGGGAGACCCAGTACTTC.